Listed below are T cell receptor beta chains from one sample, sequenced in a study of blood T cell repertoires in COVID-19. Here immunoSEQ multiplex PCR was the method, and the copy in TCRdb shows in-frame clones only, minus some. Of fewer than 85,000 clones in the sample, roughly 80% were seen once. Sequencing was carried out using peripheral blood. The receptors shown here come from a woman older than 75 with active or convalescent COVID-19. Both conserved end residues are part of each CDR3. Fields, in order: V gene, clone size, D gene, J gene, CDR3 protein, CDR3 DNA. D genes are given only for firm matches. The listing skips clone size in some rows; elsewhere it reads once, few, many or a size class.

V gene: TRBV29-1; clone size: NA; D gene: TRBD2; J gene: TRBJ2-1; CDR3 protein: CSVLAGLVYNEQFF; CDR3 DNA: TGCAGCGTCCTAGCGGGGTTGGTCTACAATGAGCAGTTCTTC
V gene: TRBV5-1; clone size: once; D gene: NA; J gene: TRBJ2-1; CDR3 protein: CASSRASREMGSYNEQFF; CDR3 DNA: TGCGCCAGCAGCCGGGCTAGTCGGGAGATGGGGTCCTACAATGAGCAGTTCTTC
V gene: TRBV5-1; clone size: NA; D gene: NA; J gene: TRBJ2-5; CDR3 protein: CASSLVSGALGPQYF; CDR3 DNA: TGCGCCAGCAGCTTGGTATCAGGGGCGCTTGGGCCCCAGTACTTC
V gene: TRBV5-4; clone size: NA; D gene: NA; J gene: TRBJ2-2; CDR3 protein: CASILQGSTGELFF; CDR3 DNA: TGTGCCAGCATCCTCCAGGGTTCCACCGGGGAGCTGTTTTTT
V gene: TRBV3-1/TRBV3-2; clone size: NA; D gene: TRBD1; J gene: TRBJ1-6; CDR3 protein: CASSLDRVETGSYNSPLHF; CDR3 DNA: TGTGCCAGCAGCCTAGACAGGGTGGAGACCGGCTCCTATAATTCACCCCTCCACTTT
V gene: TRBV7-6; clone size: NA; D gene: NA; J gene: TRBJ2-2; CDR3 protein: CASSLRGTGELFF; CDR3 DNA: TGTGCCAGCAGCTTAAGGGGGACCGGGGAGCTGTTTTTT
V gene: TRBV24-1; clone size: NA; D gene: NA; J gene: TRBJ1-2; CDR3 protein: CATSDRDFDGYTF; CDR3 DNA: TGTGCCACCAGTGATAGGGACTTCGATGGCTATACCTTC
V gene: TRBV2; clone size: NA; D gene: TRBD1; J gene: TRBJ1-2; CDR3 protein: CASSVLDGTGVVGYTF; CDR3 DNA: TGTGCCAGCAGTGTACTTGACGGGACAGGGGTCGTTGGCTACACCTTC
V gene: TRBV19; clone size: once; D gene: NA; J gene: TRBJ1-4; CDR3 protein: CASKGFLEKLFF; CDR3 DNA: TGTGCATCTAAGGGGTTCTTGGAAAAACTGTTTTTT
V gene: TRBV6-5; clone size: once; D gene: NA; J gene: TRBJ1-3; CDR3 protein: CASSYLTPSGLISLYF; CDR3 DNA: TGTGCCAGCAGTTACCTTACTCCCTCAGGACTGATATCCCTATATTTT
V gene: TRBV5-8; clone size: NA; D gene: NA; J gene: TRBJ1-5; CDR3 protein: CASSFRSNQPQHF; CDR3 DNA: TGTGCCAGCAGCTTCAGGAGCAATCAGCCCCAGCATTTT
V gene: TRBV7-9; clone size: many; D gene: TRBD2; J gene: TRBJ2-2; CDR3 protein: CASSPPGLPTGELFF; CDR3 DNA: TGTGCCAGCAGCCCACCGGGACTACCCACCGGGGAGCTGTTTTTT
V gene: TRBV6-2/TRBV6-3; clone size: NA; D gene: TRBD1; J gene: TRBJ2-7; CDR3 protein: CASSYAQNRGGSYEQYF; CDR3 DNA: TGTGCCAGCAGTTACGCACAGAACAGGGGCGGCTCCTACGAGCAGTACTTC
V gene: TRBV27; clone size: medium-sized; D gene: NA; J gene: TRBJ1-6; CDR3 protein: CASSPPRTWGHSPLHF; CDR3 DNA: TGTGCCAGCAGTCCACCCAGGACCTGGGGGCATTCACCCCTCCACTTT
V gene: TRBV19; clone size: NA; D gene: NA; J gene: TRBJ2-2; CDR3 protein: CASSDPGVNTGELFF; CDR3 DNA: TGTGCCAGTAGCGACCCAGGGGTGAACACCGGGGAGCTGTTTTTT
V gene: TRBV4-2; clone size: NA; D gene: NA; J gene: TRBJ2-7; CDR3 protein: CASSQSLGVGDEQYF; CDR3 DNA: TGTGCCAGCAGCCAATCCCTAGGGGTAGGGGACGAGCAGTACTTC
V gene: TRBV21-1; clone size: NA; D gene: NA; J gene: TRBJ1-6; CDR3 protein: CASSNSWYNSPLHF; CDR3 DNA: TGTGCCAGCAGCAATAGTTGGTATAATTCACCCCTCCACTTT
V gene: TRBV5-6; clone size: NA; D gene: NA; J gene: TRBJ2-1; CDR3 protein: CASSLRGGNEQFF; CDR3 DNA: TGTGCCAGCAGCTTGAGAGGGGGCAATGAGCAGTTCTTC
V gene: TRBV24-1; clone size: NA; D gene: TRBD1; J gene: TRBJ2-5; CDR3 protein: CATSDSGTGAETQYF; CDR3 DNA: TGTGCCACCAGTGATTCCGGGACAGGGGCCGAGACCCAGTACTTC
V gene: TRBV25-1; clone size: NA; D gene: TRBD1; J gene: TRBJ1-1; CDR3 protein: CASSEKRDRGLGTEAFF; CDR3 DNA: TGTGCCAGCAGTGAGAAGAGGGACAGGGGGCTAGGGACTGAAGCTTTCTTT
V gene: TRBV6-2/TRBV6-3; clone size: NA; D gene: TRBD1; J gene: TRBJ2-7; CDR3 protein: CASSFVSGGTGRSEQYF; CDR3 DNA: TGTGCCAGCAGTTTCGTGTCAGGCGGGACAGGCCGAAGCGAGCAGTACTTC
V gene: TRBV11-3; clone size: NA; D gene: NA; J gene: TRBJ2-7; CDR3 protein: CASSLGGGGHEQYF; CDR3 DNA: TGTGCCAGCAGCTTAGGCGGTGGGGGACATGAGCAGTACTTC
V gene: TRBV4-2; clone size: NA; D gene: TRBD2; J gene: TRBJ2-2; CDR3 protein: CASSQGRLAGGELFF; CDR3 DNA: TGTGCCAGCAGCCAAGGGAGACTAGCGGGAGGGGAGCTGTTTTTT
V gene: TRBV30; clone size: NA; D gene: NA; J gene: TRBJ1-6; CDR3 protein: CAWSRSYNSPLHF; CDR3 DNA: TGTGCCTGGAGTCGGTCCTATAATTCACCCCTCCACTTT
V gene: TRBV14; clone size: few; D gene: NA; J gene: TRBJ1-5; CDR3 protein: CASSQGGGLNQPQHF; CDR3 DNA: TGTGCCAGCAGCCAAGGCGGAGGGCTCAATCAGCCCCAGCATTTT
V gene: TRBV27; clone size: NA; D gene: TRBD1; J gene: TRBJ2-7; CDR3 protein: CASIGTGGIEQYF; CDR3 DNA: TGTGCCAGCATCGGGACAGGGGGAATCGAGCAGTACTTC
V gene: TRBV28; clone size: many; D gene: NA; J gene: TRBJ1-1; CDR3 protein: CASSTQGRGILNTEAFF; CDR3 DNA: TGTGCCAGCAGTACCCAGGGAAGGGGCATCTTGAACACTGAAGCTTTCTTT
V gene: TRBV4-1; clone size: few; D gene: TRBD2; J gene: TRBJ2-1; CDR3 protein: CASRNPTSGRASGEQFF; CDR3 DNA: TGCGCCAGCAGGAACCCGACTAGCGGGAGGGCCAGCGGGGAGCAGTTCTTC
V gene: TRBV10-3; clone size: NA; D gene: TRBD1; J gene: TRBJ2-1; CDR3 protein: CAISDRQGANNEQFF; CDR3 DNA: TGTGCCATCAGTGATCGGCAGGGGGCTAACAATGAGCAGTTCTTC
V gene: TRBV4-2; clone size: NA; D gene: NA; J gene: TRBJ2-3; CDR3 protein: CASSQGDDQGDTQYF; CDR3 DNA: TGTGCCAGCAGCCAAGGCGACGATCAGGGAGATACGCAGTATTTT
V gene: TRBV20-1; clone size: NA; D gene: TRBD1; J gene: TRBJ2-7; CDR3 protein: CSASGQGYEQYF; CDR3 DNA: TGCAGTGCTAGTGGACAGGGTTACGAGCAGTACTTC
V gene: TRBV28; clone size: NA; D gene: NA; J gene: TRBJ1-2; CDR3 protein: CASSSRTAGFYGYTF; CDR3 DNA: TGTGCCAGCAGTTCCAGGACAGCTGGCTTCTATGGCTACACCTTC
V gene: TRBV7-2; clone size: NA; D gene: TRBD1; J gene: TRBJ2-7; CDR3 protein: CASSLEQGDREQYF; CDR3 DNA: TGTGCCAGCAGCTTAGAGCAGGGGGACCGTGAGCAGTACTTC
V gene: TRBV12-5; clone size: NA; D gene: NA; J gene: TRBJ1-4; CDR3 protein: CASGLDSITNEKLFF; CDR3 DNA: TGTGCTAGTGGTCTCGACAGCATTACTAATGAAAAACTGTTTTTT
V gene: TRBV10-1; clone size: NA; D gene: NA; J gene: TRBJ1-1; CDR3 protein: CASSESAQGITEAFF; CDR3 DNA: TGCGCCAGCAGTGAGTCGGCCCAGGGCATCACTGAAGCTTTCTTT
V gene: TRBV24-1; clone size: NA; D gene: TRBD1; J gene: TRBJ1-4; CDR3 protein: CATSDTGGVNEKLFF; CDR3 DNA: TGTGCCACCAGTGATACAGGGGGCGTGAACGAAAAACTGTTTTTT
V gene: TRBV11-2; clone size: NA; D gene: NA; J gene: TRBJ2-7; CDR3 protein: CASSSTGPTNEQYF; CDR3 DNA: TGTGCCAGCAGCTCGACGGGTCCTACGAATGAGCAGTACTTC
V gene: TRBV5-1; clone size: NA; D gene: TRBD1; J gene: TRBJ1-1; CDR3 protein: CASSAKTGAMNTEAFF; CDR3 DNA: TGCGCCAGCAGCGCAAAGACAGGGGCCATGAACACTGAAGCTTTCTTT
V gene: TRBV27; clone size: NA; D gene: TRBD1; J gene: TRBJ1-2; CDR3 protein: CASRGFGTGKNYGYTF; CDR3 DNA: TGTGCCAGCAGGGGGTTCGGGACAGGGAAAAACTATGGCTACACCTTC
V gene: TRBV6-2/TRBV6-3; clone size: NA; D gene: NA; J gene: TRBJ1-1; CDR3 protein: CASSTTTGNTEAFF; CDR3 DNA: TGTGCCAGCAGTACTACGACGGGGAACACTGAAGCTTTCTTT
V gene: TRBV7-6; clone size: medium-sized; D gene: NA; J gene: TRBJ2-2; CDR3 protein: CASSLAGTPTGELFF; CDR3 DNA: TGTGCCAGCAGCTTAGCGGGGACACCCACCGGGGAGCTGTTTTTT
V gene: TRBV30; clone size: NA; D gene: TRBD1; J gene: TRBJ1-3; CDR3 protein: CASGQGTHSGNTIYF; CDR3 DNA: TGTGCCTCTGGACAGGGTACTCACTCTGGAAACACCATATATTTT
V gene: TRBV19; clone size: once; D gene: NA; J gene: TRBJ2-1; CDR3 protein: CASSMRSGGQRPEQFF; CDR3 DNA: TGTGCCAGTAGTATGAGGTCCGGGGGTCAACGTCCGGAGCAGTTCTTC
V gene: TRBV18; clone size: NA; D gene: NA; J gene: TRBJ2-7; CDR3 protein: CASSAPGGVVYEQYF; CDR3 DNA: TGTGCCAGCTCAGCCCCTGGAGGTGTAGTCTACGAGCAGTACTTC
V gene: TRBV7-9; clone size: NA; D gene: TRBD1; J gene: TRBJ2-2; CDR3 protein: CASSFRQGKTDPNTGELFF; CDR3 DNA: TGTGCCAGCAGCTTCCGACAGGGGAAGACCGACCCGAACACCGGGGAGCTGTTTTTT
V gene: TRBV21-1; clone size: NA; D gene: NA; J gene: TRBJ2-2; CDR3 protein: CASSKRKSSGINTGELFF; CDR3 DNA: TGTGCCAGCAGCAAAAGGAAGAGTAGCGGGATTAACACCGGGGAGCTGTTTTTT
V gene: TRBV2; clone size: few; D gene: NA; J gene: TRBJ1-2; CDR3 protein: CASSDGLGAGLEGYTF; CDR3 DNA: TGTGCCAGCAGTGACGGTCTTGGGGCAGGCCTGGAAGGCTACACCTTC
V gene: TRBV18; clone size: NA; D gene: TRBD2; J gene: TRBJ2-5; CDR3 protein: CASSPQGGEETQYF; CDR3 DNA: TGTGCCAGCTCACCCCAGGGAGGGGAAGAGACCCAGTACTTC
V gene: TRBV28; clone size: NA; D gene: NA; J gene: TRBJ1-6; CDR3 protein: CASSLYGGASTDSPLHF; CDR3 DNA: TGTGCCAGCAGTTTATATGGGGGCGCGAGCACCGATTCACCCCTCCACTTT
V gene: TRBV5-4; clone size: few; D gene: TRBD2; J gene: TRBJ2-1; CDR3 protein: CASSLGGRNEQFF; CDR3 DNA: TGTGCCAGCAGCTTGGGCGGGAGGAATGAGCAGTTCTTC
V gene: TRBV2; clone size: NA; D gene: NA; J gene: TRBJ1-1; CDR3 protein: CASRKETGSTEAFF; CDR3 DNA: TGTGCCAGCAGGAAGGAAACCGGGAGCACTGAAGCTTTCTTT
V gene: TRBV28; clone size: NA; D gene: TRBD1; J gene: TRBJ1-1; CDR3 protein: CASSPGQGARKDTEAFF; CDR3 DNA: TGTGCCAGCAGTCCCGGCCAGGGGGCGAGGAAGGACACTGAAGCTTTCTTT
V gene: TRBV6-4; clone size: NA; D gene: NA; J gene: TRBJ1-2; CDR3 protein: CASSEAYTGFGPGGYTF; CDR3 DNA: TGTGCCAGCAGTGAAGCCTATACGGGTTTCGGTCCGGGAGGCTACACCTTC
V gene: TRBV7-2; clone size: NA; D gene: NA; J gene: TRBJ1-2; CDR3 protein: CASSPDRSYGYTF; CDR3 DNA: TGTGCCAGCAGCCCCGACAGAAGCTATGGCTACACCTTC
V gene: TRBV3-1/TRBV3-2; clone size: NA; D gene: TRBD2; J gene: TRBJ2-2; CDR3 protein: CASSGWTSSTGELFF; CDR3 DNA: TGTGCCAGCAGCGGCTGGACTAGCTCGACCGGGGAGCTGTTTTTT
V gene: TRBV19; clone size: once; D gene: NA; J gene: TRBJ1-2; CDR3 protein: CASSFRGGYTF; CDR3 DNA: TGTGCCAGTAGTTTTAGGGGCGGCTACACCTTC
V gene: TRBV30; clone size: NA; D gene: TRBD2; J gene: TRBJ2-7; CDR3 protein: CAWSKGSGSGSEQYF; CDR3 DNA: TGTGCCTGGAGCAAAGGTAGCGGGAGTGGGAGCGAGCAGTACTTC
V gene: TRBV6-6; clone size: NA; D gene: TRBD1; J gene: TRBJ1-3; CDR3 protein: CASSYTGGDSGNTIYF; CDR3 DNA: TGTGCCAGCAGTTACACAGGGGGGGACTCTGGAAACACCATATATTTT